Presented here are 9 T cell receptor beta chains from one specimen sequenced in a study of beta chain features in type 1 diabetes. The isolated RNA, all of it, was reverse transcribed, so expressed TCRB transcripts were what got sequenced. Measured with immunoSEQ multiplex PCR; TCRdb has only the in-frame clones, and not every one. Among almost 250,000 clones listed, roughly 14% were seen once. Source material: naive CD4+ T cells from blood. The origin of the receptors is a woman in her 40s in good health.

The rearrangement uses TRBV7-9 and TRBJ1-4; D might be TRBD1 (5 bases). CDR1 SEHNR and CDR2 FQNEAQ come from the germline V gene (reference sequence). The CDR3 is made up of 15 amino acids. V lost 2 bases to trimming and J lost 2 bases, with 9 bases between them. CDR3 amino acids: CASSLYRQTNEKLFF. The CDR3 region has the DNA TGTGCCAGCAGCTTATACCGACAGACTAATGAAAAACTGTTTTTT.

This clone was found a few times. As DNA, the CDR3 is TGTGCTAGTAGCAGGGCAACGCACACCGGGGAGCTGTTTTTT. Protein sequence: CASSRATHTGELFF. The rearrangement uses TRBV12-5 and TRBJ2-2; possibly TRBD1 for D (5 bases). Germline CDR1 LGHNT, CDR2 FRNRAP. V lost 8 bases and J lost 3, with 13 bases in between. CDR3 length equals 14 residues.

A single count supports this clone. This chain connects TRBV27 to TRBJ1-5, with a possible D match to TRBD1 (5 bases). V was cut by 4 bases and J by 7 bases, with 17 bases left in between. Germline assignment: CDR1 MNHEY and CDR2 SMNVEV (reference sequence). The CDR3 contains 15 residues. CDR3 protein: CASSSRDSKTQPQHF. For the CDR3, the DNA is TGTGCCAGCAGTTCCCGGGACTCAAAGACCCAGCCCCAGCATTTT.

A few counts support this clone. This chain joins TRBV9 and TRBJ2-2; D gene ambiguous. V lost 3 bases to trimming and J lost 0 bases, with 12 bases between them. This CDR3 comprises 16 residues. CDR1 is SGDLS, CDR2 YYNGEE, per germline. As DNA, the CDR3 is TGTGCCAGCAGCGAGACTCCCCAACCGAACACCGGGGAGCTGTTTTTT. It yields the protein CASSETPQPNTGELFF.

This chain uses TRBV5-1 with TRBJ1-2; no definite D call. The germline V gene encodes CDR1 SGHRS and CDR2 YFSETQ. The CDR3 consists of 14 residues. V was cut by 0 bases and J by 3 bases, with 9 bases left in between. CDR3 protein: CASSLGQFDYGYTF. CDR3 nucleotide sequence: TGCGCCAGCAGCTTGGGGCAGTTTGACTATGGCTACACCTTC. Full variable domain (missing parts from reference TRBV5-1 and TRBJ1-2): KAGVTQTPRYLIKTRGQQVTLSCSPISGHRSVSWYQQTPGQGLQFLFEYFSETQRNKGNFPGRFSGRQFSNSRSEMNVSTLELGDSALYLCASSLGQFDYGYTFGSGTRLTVV.

This clone was counted between two and nine times. This chain connects TRBV5-5 to TRBJ2-6, with a weak D call TRBD2 (6 bases). This CDR3 spans 15 amino acids. Trimming pared 4 bases from V and 4 bases from J, leaving 12 bases between. From germline, CDR1 is SGHKS and CDR2 YYEKEE (reference sequence). For the CDR3, the DNA is TGTGCCAGCAGCACGGACTACTCCGGGGCCAACGTCCTGACTTTC. Translated, it gives CASSTDYSGANVLTF.

This clone has a handful of counts. The J gene is TRBJ2-5, the V gene TRBV18; D call uncertain. V gave up 6 bases and J gave up 3 bases, with 8 bases separating them. Germline V gene lookup returns CDR1 KGHSH and CDR2 LQKENI. The CDR3 extends over 12 amino acids. CDR3 protein: CASSIREETQYF. Here the CDR3 DNA reads TGTGCCAGCTCCATCCGGGAAGAGACCCAGTACTTC. The full variable domain, with the rest looked up from reference TRBV18 and TRBJ2-5, is NAGVMQNPRHLVRRRGQEARLRCSPMKGHSHVYWYRQLPEEGLKFMVYLQKENIIDESGMPKERFSAEFPKEGPSILRIQQVVRGDSAAYFCASSIREETQYFGPGTRLLVL.

This clone came up a few times. This chain connects TRBV6-4 to TRBJ2-7; 13 nucleotides match TRBD2. The CDR3 totals 14 residues. J gave up 5 bases and V 6 bases, and 4 bases lay outside the gene matches. The germline V gene has CDR1 MRHNA and CDR2 SNTAGT. The CDR3 DNA reads TGTGCCAGCAGCGGTGGACTAGCGGGGGACGAGCAGTACTTC. Protein: CASSGGLAGDEQYF.

The J gene is TRBJ2-3, the V gene TRBV10-3; the D is unclear. V dropped 6 bases and J dropped 1 base, with 11 bases sitting between them. Germline lookup yields CDR1 ENHRY and CDR2 SYGVKD. The CDR3 spans 14 residues. For the CDR3, the DNA is TGTGCCATCAGCTCGGAGTTGGGCACAGATACGCAGTATTTT. Translated: CAISSELGTDTQYF.